A selection of T cell receptor beta chains follows, all from one sample in a study of cytomegalovirus exposure and HLA in healthy donors. The data were produced by immunoSEQ multiplex PCR, yet TCRdb's version contains in-frame clones alone and is incomplete. This sample has 150,000 or so clones, with around 77% found just once. Sequences were obtained from PBMCs. The source is a woman aged 35 to 49 in good health and CMV-seronegative. CDR3s leave out the opening cysteine and the closing phenylalanine or tryptophan. The order of the fields is J gene, D gene, V gene, CDR3 protein. The D gene is left open where the match is weak.

J: TRBJ2-3; D: TRBD2; V: TRBV15; CDR3: ATSRDGRLAGSTDTQY
J: TRBJ2-5; D: -; V: TRBV28; CDR3: ASSLKRETQY
J: TRBJ2-1; D: TRBD2; V: TRBV5-1; CDR3: ASSSTSGINNEQF
J: TRBJ1-5; D: TRBD1; V: TRBV6-5; CDR3: ASGGQGDQPQH
J: TRBJ1-2; D: -; V: TRBV11-2; CDR3: ASSLVLTANYGYT
J: TRBJ1-1; D: TRBD1; V: TRBV5-1; CDR3: ASRKDGQGARGTEAF
J: TRBJ1-3; D: TRBD1; V: TRBV11-2; CDR3: ASSPRQGGSGNTIY
J: TRBJ2-5; D: -; V: TRBV9; CDR3: ASSVGSRVAETQY
J: TRBJ2-3; D: TRBD2; V: TRBV10-3; CDR3: AISEPTSGITDTQY
J: TRBJ1-4; D: -; V: TRBV2; CDR3: ASSGRANEKLF
J: TRBJ2-3; D: -; V: TRBV27; CDR3: ASSFLAGLDTQY
J: TRBJ1-4; D: TRBD1; V: TRBV18; CDR3: ASSLGQPELNEKLF
J: TRBJ2-1; D: TRBD2; V: TRBV28; CDR3: ASSISGRNYNEQF
J: TRBJ2-1; D: TRBD2; V: TRBV29-1; CDR3: SGSGTSSYNEQF
J: TRBJ2-3; D: TRBD2; V: TRBV5-4; CDR3: ASSLESSGGTDTQY
J: TRBJ1-2; D: TRBD1; V: TRBV27; CDR3: ASSMYTGTGYGYT
J: TRBJ2-3; D: -; V: TRBV29-1; CDR3: SVAPGKLSTDTQY
J: TRBJ1-5; D: TRBD1; V: TRBV28; CDR3: ASRYQGAGQPQH
J: TRBJ1-5; D: TRBD1; V: TRBV6-6; CDR3: ASTGTGTAQPQH
J: TRBJ2-5; D: TRBD1; V: TRBV5-1; CDR3: ASAISGGDQETQY
J: TRBJ2-1; D: -; V: TRBV18; CDR3: ASLQNLLGGWYNEQF
J: TRBJ1-2; D: -; V: TRBV13; CDR3: ASSLFRGGGVYT
J: TRBJ2-1; D: -; V: TRBV15; CDR3: ATSSRDFYNEQF
J: TRBJ1-2; D: -; V: TRBV5-1; CDR3: ASSLDRANYGYT
J: TRBJ2-2; D: TRBD2; V: TRBV9; CDR3: ASSVGGGTGELF
J: TRBJ2-3; D: TRBD1; V: TRBV15; CDR3: ATSREKQGSADTQY
J: TRBJ2-5; D: -; V: TRBV29-1; CDR3: SVEPPFGETQY
J: TRBJ1-5; D: -; V: TRBV7-9; CDR3: ASTSGAFGNQPQH
J: TRBJ1-2; D: -; V: TRBV6-5; CDR3: ASSYGSDNYGYT
J: TRBJ2-5; D: TRBD1; V: TRBV6-1; CDR3: ASSEEDRETQY
J: -; D: TRBD2; V: TRBV30; CDR3: AWSVRGGSYEQY
J: TRBJ2-1; D: TRBD1; V: TRBV12-5; CDR3: ASGPGQGTYNEQF
J: TRBJ2-3; D: TRBD2; V: TRBV5-1; CDR3: ASSGLAGEDTQY
J: TRBJ1-5; D: -; V: TRBV2; CDR3: ASNGDNNQPQH
J: TRBJ1-2; D: TRBD1; V: TRBV15; CDR3: ATSGQQGAGGYT
J: TRBJ2-3; D: TRBD1; V: TRBV11-2; CDR3: ASSLRDRAPDTQY
J: TRBJ1-2; D: -; V: TRBV9; CDR3: ASSPGDGNYGYT
J: TRBJ1-4; D: TRBD1; V: TRBV5-1; CDR3: ASSLDRGGEKLF
J: TRBJ2-1; D: TRBD2; V: TRBV7-3; CDR3: ASSSTPGLNHNEQF
J: TRBJ1-2; D: -; V: TRBV18; CDR3: ASSPARGSGYT
J: TRBJ1-1; D: -; V: TRBV10-3; CDR3: ANRQGGDTEAF
J: TRBJ1-2; D: -; V: TRBV27; CDR3: ASSHQGKGNYGYT
J: TRBJ2-5; D: -; V: TRBV2; CDR3: ASSARTTQETQY
J: TRBJ2-7; D: -; V: TRBV7-9; CDR3: ASSLVLPPYEQY
J: TRBJ1-4; D: -; V: TRBV28; CDR3: ASSSGGDEKLF
J: TRBJ1-1; D: TRBD1; V: TRBV5-1; CDR3: ASSPGTGGEVGAF
J: TRBJ2-2; D: -; V: TRBV4-1; CDR3: ASSLADYTGELF